Listed here are 10 T cell receptor beta chains from one sample, sequenced in a study of OX40 agonist ivuxolimab in advanced cancers. Produced via immunoSEQ multiplex PCR; TCRdb's table is partial and in-frame only. The sample shows over 50,000 clones, approximately 86% of them seen only once. The material sequenced was CD4+ or CD8+ T cells sorted from blood, taken in a trial of the OX40 agonist ivuxolimab. These receptor sequences come from an adult with an advanced solid tumor such as melanoma, head and neck, liver or kidney cancer.

The genes are TRBV6-5 and TRBJ2-5, with D possibly being TRBD1 (6 bases). Between the trimmed V and J ends, which lost 6 bases and 4 bases, there was a span of 12 bases. Germline assignment: CDR1 MNHEY and CDR2 SVGAGI. The CDR3 covers 13 residues. The CDR3 here is CASRPTGIETQYF. The DNA for the CDR3 is TGTGCCAGCAGACCCACAGGGATAGAGACCCAGTACTTC.

The chain combines TRBV7-9 with TRBJ1-2; D perhaps matches TRBD1 (5 bases). The germline V gene has CDR1 SEHNR and CDR2 FQNEAQ (reference sequence). V lost 4 bases and J 12 bases, leaving 15 bases between the germline ends. This CDR3 is 12 amino acids long. The CDR3 DNA sequence: TGTGCCAGCAGCTCGAATAACCGGGGACACACCTTC. Translation gives CASSSNNRGHTF.

The chain employs TRBV5-1 and TRBJ2-6; D is unclear. From germline, CDR1 is SGHRS and CDR2 YFSETQ. V was shortened by 3 bases and J by 0 bases, with 10 bases between the two germline ends. The CDR3 extends over 16 amino acids. The CDR3 region has the DNA TGCGCCAGCAGCTGGACCCAGCTCTCTGGGGCCAACGTCCTGACTTTC. This encodes CASSWTQLSGANVLTF.

V and J are TRBV5-4 and TRBJ2-5, with 11 bases aligning to TRBD2. This CDR3 has 15 amino acids. Germline V gene lookup returns CDR1 SGHNT and CDR2 YYREEE (reference sequence). The V segment lost 3 bases and the J segment 5 bases; nucleotides outside the gene matches: 6. CDR3 bases: TGTGCCAGCAGCTCCCCGACTAGCGGGACTGAGACCCAGTACTTC. Protein sequence: CASSSPTSGTETQYF. Full variable domain (rest looked up from reference TRBV5-4 and TRBJ2-5): ETGVTQSPTHLIKTRGQQVTLRCSSQSGHNTVSWYQQALGQGPQFIFQYYREEENGRGNFPPRFSGLQFPNYSSELNVNALELDDSALYLCASSSPTSGTETQYFGPGTRLLVL.

In DNA, the CDR3 is TGCGCCAGCAGCCGTCAGGGTCCCTACGAGCAGTACTTC. Protein: CASSRQGPYEQYF. The rearrangement joins TRBV5-1 to TRBJ2-7, with D possibly TRBD1 on 5 matching bases. V gave up 4 bases and J gave up 2 bases, with 10 bases separating them. This CDR3 region has 13 residues. Germline-derived CDR1 and CDR2 are SGHRS and YFSETQ.

The genes are TRBV19 and TRBJ1-3; 7 bases map to TRBD1. Germline lookup yields CDR1 LNHDA and CDR2 SQIVND (reference sequence). CDR3 length: 14 amino acids. V gave up 5 bases and J gave up 0 bases; unmatched junction bases: 1. CDR3 in DNA: TGTGCCAGTAGTGGGGACAGCTCTGGAAACACCATATATTTT. Its protein is CASSGDSSGNTIYF.

V usage is TRBV9 and J usage is TRBJ1-3; TRBD1 matches at 9 bases. Germline V gives CDR1 SGDLS, CDR2 YYNGEE. J lost 2 bases, V lost 3 bases, and 0 bases had no gene match. This CDR3 spans 14 amino acids. CDR3 in amino acids: CASSGTGAGNTIYF. Here the CDR3 DNA reads TGTGCCAGCAGCGGGACAGGGGCTGGAAACACCATATATTTT.

V is TRBV9 and J is TRBJ1-4; D might be TRBD1 (6 bases). The CDR3 loop spans 14 amino acids. Germline assignment: CDR1 SGDLS and CDR2 YYNGEE. V was shortened by 4 bases and J by 6 bases, with 13 bases between the two germline ends. DNA of the CDR3: TGTGCCAGCAGCCTAGGGGGATCAGATGAAAAACTGTTTTTT. It is translated as CASSLGGSDEKLFF.

This clone has just one count. This chain uses TRBV5-8 with TRBJ2-1, with 7 bases aligning to TRBD2. The CDR3 length is 15 residues. In germline, CDR1 is SGHTS, CDR2 YDEGEE. Losses at the gene ends were 4 bases for V and 2 bases for J; bases not matched to a gene: 6. For the CDR3, the DNA is TGTGCCAGCAGCCGCGGGAGTGGGCCCTACAATGAGCAGTTCTTC. This codes for CASSRGSGPYNEQFF.

The chain is built from TRBV4-1 and TRBJ1-1; D ambiguous. The CDR3 extends over 16 amino acids. V was clipped by 1 base and J by 3 bases, with 15 bases between them. Germline-derived CDR1 and CDR2 are MGHRA and YSYEKL. Here the CDR3 DNA reads TGCGCCAGCAGCCAAGGTCCCGGGGTAGGTTACACTGAAGCTTTCTTT. It codes for CASSQGPGVGYTEAFF.